These 32 T cell receptor beta chains share one sample of origin, sequenced in a study of T-cell reconstitution after alpha-beta-depleted transplantation in children. A TCRbeta library incorporating unique molecular identifiers was prepared. TCRdb analysed the PCR reads with MiXCR anew, one entry per CDR3 protein. Of 200,000 to 250,000 distinct CDR3 sequences detected, approximately 11% appear once; the ten largest clones hold 28%. Sequences were derived from PBMCs, sampled before TCRalphabeta/CD19-depleted stem cell transplant. The receptors stem from a child younger than two with acute myeloid leukemia, due to receive a stem cell transplant.

This clonotype has a count of ten or more. The chain is built from TRBV7-3 and TRBJ2-3; no firm D call. The V end lost 5 bases, the J end lost 2 bases, and 11 bases lay between the germline ends. This CDR3 contains 14 residues. Per germline, CDR1 SGHTA and CDR2 FQGTGA. The DNA for the CDR3 is TGTGCCAGCAGCCCGTCGGGCCACACAGATACGCAGTATTTT. Protein: CASSPSGHTDTQYF. Combining the CDR3 with reference TRBV7-3 and TRBJ2-3 gives the whole variable domain GAGVSQTPSNKVTEKGKYVELRCDPISGHTALYWYRQSLGQGPEFLIYFQGTGAADDSGLPNDRFFAVRPEGSVSTLKIQRTERGDSAVYLCASSPSGHTDTQYFGPGTRLTVL.

In its sample, this clonotype was seen many times. This sequence joins TRBV5-1 and TRBJ2-7, with TRBD2 identical over 8 bases. CDR1 and CDR2 (germline): SGHRS, YFSETQ. J gave up 6 bases and V 0 bases, and 2 bases lay outside the gene matches. The CDR3 runs to 13 residues. The CDR3 is CASSLEGLAEQYF. CDR3 nucleotide sequence: TGCGCCAGCAGCTTGGAAGGACTAGCCGAGCAGTACTTC.

In this sample, this clonotype turned up many times. This sequence joins TRBV12-3 or TRBV12-4 and TRBJ1-5; possible D gene TRBD1, 5 bases. V was pared by 5 bases and J by 2 bases, with 16 bases between. This CDR3 is built from 16 residues. CDR3 sequence reads: CASSPGPGYRNQPQHF. CDR3 bases: TGTGCCAGCAGTCCTGGGCCAGGGTATCGCAATCAGCCCCAGCATTTT.

This clonotype appeared many times. The genes are TRBV10-3 and TRBJ1-2; D possibly corresponds to TRBD1 (5 bases). There are 13 residues in the CDR3. Trimming cost V 6 bases and J 3 bases, with 11 bases left between them. Germline V gene data show CDR1 as ENHRY and CDR2 as SYGVKD. CDR3 nucleotides: TGTGCCATCAGCGCCGGGACCGACTATGGCTACACCTTC. Its protein product is CAISAGTDYGYTF.

The sample holds a few counts of this clonotype. This chain uses TRBV7-9 with TRBJ1-2; D unclear. CDR1 is SEHNR, CDR2 FQNEAQ, per germline (reference sequence). This CDR3 comprises 13 residues. V dropped 10 bases and J dropped 4 bases, with 16 bases sitting between them. CDR3 nucleotides: TGTGCCACGGAGGACGGCAGCGTCTATGGCTACACCTTC. This translates into CATEDGSVYGYTF.

Concerning this clonotype itself: One end of the junction does not line up with germline, which may come from a read error. The chain recombines TRBV12-3 or TRBV12-4 with TRBJ2-1, with D possibly being TRBD1 (6 bases). CDR3 length equals 18 residues. In DNA form, the CDR3 reads TGTACCAGCAGTCCTCCGGACATAGGGGGAATTGGGTACAATGAGCAGTTCTTC. The encoded protein is CTSSPPDIGGIGYNEQFF.

Many counts were recorded for this clonotype. The V gene is TRBV7-3, the J gene TRBJ2-1, with a weak D call TRBD2 (6 bases). Germline V gives CDR1 SGHTA, CDR2 FQGTGA. Trimming took off 5 bases at V and 8 bases at J, with 22 bases between the two ends. This CDR3 region has 16 residues. CDR3 amino acids: CASSPTVSGYMHEQFF. The CDR3 bases are TGTGCCAGCAGCCCAACAGTTAGCGGTTACATGCATGAGCAGTTCTTC.

This clonotype appeared many times. This sequence joins TRBV6-1 and TRBJ2-1, with 7 bases aligning to TRBD2. Germline CDR1 and CDR2: MNHNS and SASEGT. The trim removed 5 bases at V and 0 bases at J, leaving 7 bases unmatched. The CDR3 extends over 16 amino acids. DNA of the CDR3: TGTGCCAGCAGTCCCCGACTAGCAAGCTCCTACAATGAGCAGTTCTTC. Its protein is CASSPRLASSYNEQFF.

This clonotype was seen at least ten times. The junction does not match germline at one end; this may be a read error. The chain combines TRBV29-1 with TRBJ1-1; tentatively, D is TRBD1 (6 bases). This CDR3 contains 8 residues. Germline V CDR1 and CDR2: SQVTM, ANQGSEA. As DNA, the CDR3 is TGCAGCGTTGAAGGGGGGCTCTTT. Translating gives CSVEGGLF.

Ten or more counts support this clonotype. V is TRBV28 and J is TRBJ2-3, with TRBD2 matching over 9 bases. The germline CDR1 and CDR2 sequences are MDHEN and SYDVKM. V lost 5 bases, J lost 2 bases, and 5 bases stayed unmatched. The CDR3 is 15 residues long. In DNA, the CDR3 is TGTGCCAGCAGTGGTAGCGGGAGAAACACAGATACGCAGTATTTT. Encoded protein: CASSGSGRNTDTQYF.

Concerning this clonotype itself: Given a much more abundant clone one base away, this may be a read error. The rearrangement links TRBV10-3 to TRBJ1-2; D uncertain. The length of the CDR3 is 12 residues. CDR1 ENHRY and CDR2 SYGVKD come from the germline V gene. Trimming left V 4 bases short and J 4 bases short, with 7 bases between. CDR3 coding DNA: TGTGCCATCAGTGGCCTAGCCTATGGCTACACCTTC. As protein: CAISGLAYGYTF.

The rearrangement joins TRBV2 to TRBJ2-7, with D hard to call. V lost 4 bases and J 0 bases, leaving 13 bases between the germline ends. CDR1 and CDR2 (germline): SNHLY, FYNNEI. The CDR3 extends over 15 amino acids. This CDR3 reads CASSVGRSFSYEQYF. Here the CDR3 DNA reads TGTGCCAGCAGTGTCGGCAGGAGTTTCTCCTACGAGCAGTACTTC.

This clonotype was detected many times. The chain uses TRBV29-1 and TRBJ2-1, with a weak D call TRBD1 (5 bases). The CDR3 length is 15 residues. Germline V gene sequence: CDR1 SQVTM, CDR2 ANQGSEA. Trimming pared 6 bases from V and 1 base from J, leaving 16 bases between. The CDR3 DNA sequence: TGCAGCGTCCGAGACAGTGCCCTTTCCTACAATGAGCAGTTCTTC. It translates to CSVRDSALSYNEQFF.

Ten or more counts support this clonotype. The chain couples TRBV6-1 to TRBJ1-1, with D perhaps matching TRBD1 (6 bases). This CDR3 contains 14 residues. Germline values: CDR1 MNHNS, CDR2 SASEGT. The ends were cut back, 5 bases at V and 4 bases at J, with 14 bases in the middle. For the CDR3, the DNA is TGTGCCAGCAGTACCCTCGGGGGCGGCACTGAAGCTTTCTTT. This encodes CASSTLGGGTEAFF.

This clonotype was observed a single time. This may arise from a read error, as a much more abundant clone is one base away. The DNA of the CDR3 is TGTACCAGCAGCTCTCGGGACAGATTGAACACTGAAGCTTTCTTT. As protein: CTSSSRDRLNTEAFF. V gene TRBV5-4 combines with J gene TRBJ1-1; 7 bases map to TRBD1. Germline V CDR1 and CDR2: SGHNT, YYREEE (reference sequence). CDR3 size: 15 residues.

This clonotype was counted only a few times. V and J are TRBV27 and TRBJ1-4, with D tentatively TRBD1 (6 bases). Germline V gene data show CDR1 as MNHEY and CDR2 as SMNVEV (reference sequence). The V end lost 3 bases, the J end lost 7 bases, and 12 bases lay between the germline ends. CDR3 length: 14 residues. CDR3 in DNA: TGTGCCAGCAGTTTTGACAGGAGGAGTGAAAAACTGTTTTTT. The encoded protein is CASSFDRRSEKLFF.

The V gene is TRBV7-2, the J gene TRBJ2-3; the D gene could be TRBD1 or TRBD2 (5 bases each). CDR1 SGHTA and CDR2 FQGNSA come from the germline V gene. The CDR3 extends over 15 amino acids. Deletions cut 5 bases from V and 6 bases from J, with 18 bases between. The CDR3 nucleotides are TGTGCCAGCAGCATACTAAGGGGCCCGGGGGATACGCAGTATTTT. It is translated as CASSILRGPGDTQYF.

A remark on this clonotype: This clone may be a read error of a much larger clone one base away. J is TRBJ2-3 and V is TRBV7-2; 10 nucleotides agree with TRBD2. The CDR3 consists of 14 residues. CDR1 is SGHTA, CDR2 FQGNSA, per germline. CDR3 in amino acids: CASSFALAGNTQCF. CDR3 coding DNA: TGTGCCAGCAGCTTCGCACTAGCGGGAAATACGCAGTGTTTT. Supplemented by reference TRBV7-2 and TRBJ2-3, the full variable domain reads GAGVSQSPSNKVTEKGKDVELRCDPISGHTALYWYRQSLGQGLEFLIYFQGNSAPDKSGLPSDRFSAERTGGSVSTLTIQRTQQEDSAVYLCASSFALAGNTQCFGPGTRLTVL.

There are a few counts of this clonotype. The J gene is TRBJ2-1, the V gene TRBV28; D is tentatively TRBD1 or TRBD2 (6 bases each). The CDR3 spans 15 residues. Germline V lookup: CDR1 MDHEN, CDR2 SYDVKM. V was clipped by 8 bases and J by 5 bases, with 19 bases between them. The CDR3: CASVYWGAGDNEQFF. DNA of the CDR3: TGTGCCAGCGTATACTGGGGGGCAGGGGACAATGAGCAGTTCTTC. Looking up the rest from reference TRBV28 and TRBJ2-1 gives the full variable domain: DVKVTQSSRYLVKRTGEKVFLECVQDMDHENMFWYRQDPGLGLRLIYFSYDVKMKEKGDIPEGYSVSREKKERFSLILESASTNQTSMYLCASVYWGAGDNEQFFGPGTRLTVL.

This clonotype was observed at least ten times. The chain is built from TRBV6-5 and TRBJ2-1; 11 bases are a match to TRBD2. Germline V gene sequence: CDR1 MNHEY, CDR2 SVGAGI. This CDR3 region has 16 residues. Trimming took 5 bases from V and 2 from J; bases not matched to a gene: 5. The CDR3 is CASSILAGVAYNEQFF. In nucleotides, the CDR3 is TGTGCCAGCAGTATACTAGCGGGGGTTGCCTACAATGAGCAGTTCTTC.

This clonotype was counted ten times or more. This rearrangement joins TRBV5-1 to TRBJ2-1; 8 bases line up with TRBD2. The CDR3 spans 14 residues. Germline CDR1 is SGHRS and CDR2 is YFSETQ. Losses at the gene ends were 4 bases for V and 7 bases for J; bases not matched to a gene: 7. CDR3 in DNA: TGCGCCAGCAGCCCCGGGACTAGTCGTAATGAGCAGTTCTTC. Its protein is CASSPGTSRNEQFF.

There are many counts of this clonotype. The chain combines TRBV19 with TRBJ2-3; TRBD1 or TRBD2 may be the D gene (5 bases each). Trimming removed 8 bases at V and 11 bases at J, with 17 bases between. The CDR3 totals 12 residues. CDR1 LNHDA and CDR2 SQIVND come from the germline V gene (reference sequence). The CDR3 nucleotides are TGTGCCAGTGCCACGGGACCTTCCAAGCAGTATTTT. This encodes CASATGPSKQYF.

V usage is TRBV28 and J usage is TRBJ2-7; D might be TRBD2 (6 bases). The CDR3 spans 16 residues. Germline values: CDR1 MDHEN, CDR2 SYDVKM. Trimming removed 8 bases from V and 5 bases from J, with 25 bases in between. CDR3: CASRSMARGLRDEQYF. In DNA, the CDR3 is TGTGCCAGCCGATCAATGGCGCGGGGATTGAGGGACGAGCAGTACTTC.

Many counts were recorded for this clonotype. V is TRBV12-3 or TRBV12-4 and J is TRBJ1-6; 7 nucleotides line up with TRBD1. The V gene end was trimmed by 1 base and the J gene end by 9 bases; junction bases not matched to a gene: 0. The CDR3 covers 13 residues. CDR3 residues: CASSLGTGSPLHF. The CDR3 nucleotides read TGTGCCAGCAGTTTAGGGACAGGTTCACCCCTCCACTTT.

Many counts were recorded for this clonotype. The chain links TRBV9 to TRBJ1-6; D ambiguous. Germline lookup yields CDR1 SGDLS and CDR2 YYNGEE. The CDR3 consists of 15 residues. Trimming shortened V by 2 bases and J by 2 bases, and 8 bases separated the two germline ends. This CDR3 is CASSVSGTYNSPLHF. The CDR3 DNA sequence: TGTGCCAGCAGCGTTTCCGGGACCTATAATTCACCCCTCCACTTT.

This clonotype came up many times. V gene TRBV18 combines with J gene TRBJ1-5, with TRBD1 matching over 8 bases. Trimming cost V 4 bases and J 5 bases; bases outside gene matches: 4. The CDR3 length is 14 residues. Germline CDR1 is KGHSH and CDR2 is LQKENI. The CDR3 coding sequence is TGTGCCAGCTCACTGACAGGGGAGGATCAGCCCCAGCATTTT. It specifies CASSLTGEDQPQHF.

This clonotype showed up many times. The rearrangement links TRBV5-1 to TRBJ2-5; D is uncertain. The CDR3 spans 14 residues. V was pared by 0 bases and J by 1 base, with 7 bases between. Germline V gives CDR1 SGHRS, CDR2 YFSETQ. The CDR3 loop is CASSLGGIQETQYF. Written as DNA, the CDR3 is TGCGCCAGCAGCTTGGGCGGAATCCAAGAGACCCAGTACTTC.

This clonotype was seen ten or more times. The chain carries TRBV5-6 and TRBJ2-7, with no clear D. Germline V gives CDR1 SGHDT, CDR2 YYEEEE. The CDR3 contains 12 residues. Trimming took off 4 bases at V and 4 bases at J, with 9 bases between the two ends. CDR3 bases: TGTGCCAGCAGCCTGTGGGGATACGAGCAGTACTTC. Translated, it gives CASSLWGYEQYF.

This clonotype was detected ten times or more. In DNA form, the CDR3 reads TGTGCCAGCAGTCCCGGGGGCACCTACGAGCAGTACTTC. Amino acids: CASSPGGTYEQYF. The gene calls are TRBV27 and TRBJ2-7; either TRBD1 or TRBD2 may fit D (6 bases each). This CDR3 contains 13 residues. The V end was cut by 5 bases, the J end by 2 bases, with 10 bases between. Germline V CDR1 and CDR2: MNHEY, SMNVEV (reference sequence).

This clonotype was picked up one time. A much larger clone differs from this one at a single base, so this may be a read error. The rearrangement joins TRBV6-1 to TRBJ2-1, with 9 bases matching TRBD2. V trimming: 8 bases; J trimming: 4 bases; junction bases outside the gene matches: 6. The CDR3 covers 14 residues. Germline CDR1 and CDR2: MNHNS and SASEGT. Here the CDR3 reads CASRRTSVYNEQFF. The DNA for the CDR3 is TGTGCCAGCCGTCGGACTAGCGTTTACAATGAGCAGTTCTTC.

About this clonotype: A clone one base away is much larger, so this may be a read error. The rearrangement uses TRBV12-3 or TRBV12-4 and TRBJ1-4; D is uncertain. The CDR3 length is 12 residues. CDR3 amino acids: CAGSSTNEKLFF. The CDR3 DNA reads as TGTGCCGGCAGTTCCACTAATGAAAAACTGTTTTTT.

This clonotype has ten or more counts. The rearrangement joins TRBV20-1 to TRBJ2-2, with unresolved D. There are 11 residues in the CDR3. Trimming took off 3 bases at V and 7 bases at J, with 6 bases between the two ends. Germline V lookup: CDR1 DFQATT, CDR2 SNEGSKA (reference sequence). In nucleotides, the CDR3 is TGCAGTGCTAGGCTCAACGGGGAGCTGTTTTTT. Encoded protein: CSARLNGELFF.